This T cell receptor (beta chain) originates from a study of naive and memory T cell subsets. Regarding the study as a whole: Clonotypes here are unpaired alpha or beta chain sequences.

Alpha and beta libraries were amplified separately from the second PCR onward. Germline loops: CDR1 SEHNR, CDR2 FQNEAQ (reference sequence). CDR3 length: 17 amino acids. Trimming cost V 5 bases and J 2 bases, with 19 bases left between them. Notes on this clonotype: The antigen is unknown.

The beta constant-region primer was an equimolar mix of two oligonucleotides covering TRBC1 and TRBC2. TCRdb re-derived calls from the UMI-ligation and nested PCR reads in MiXCR, one entry per CDR3 protein. The sample contains some 150,000 distinct CDR3 sequences, over 15% of which appear only once. This clonotype originated in a human donor in good health. V gene TRBV7-9 combines with J gene TRBJ2-1; possible D gene TRBD1, 6 bases. Sequenced material: naive CD4+ T cells from blood. The CDR3 DNA sequence: TGTGCCAGCAGCGTCAGGGGCGTTTGGCTACCCTACAATGAGCAGTTCTTC. It specifies CASSVRGVWLPYNEQFF.